This TCR beta chain was captured by sequencing in a study of cytomegalovirus exposure and HLA in healthy donors. V dropped 2 bases and J dropped 7 bases, with 13 bases sitting between them. CDR3 size: 14 residues. Germline V gene data show CDR1 as SGHRS and CDR2 as YFSETQ. The PCR employed 60 Vbeta primers together with 13 Jbeta primers. Using immunoSEQ multiplex PCR, the repertoire was profiled, and TCRdb retains in-frame clones only, with some absent. Its listing shows about 160,000 clones. The source of this sequence is a man aged 25-45 years in good health and CMV-seronegative. V is TRBV5-1 and J is TRBJ1-5; maybe TRBD1 (5 bases). Material for sequencing was PBMCs. This CDR3 reads CASSFGGTGQPQHF. DNA of the CDR3: TGCGCCAGCAGCTTTGGGGGGACGGGACAGCCCCAGCATTTT.